The 13 T cell receptor beta chains reported below all come from one sample, sequenced in a study of spatial heterogeneity in lung cancer. The time point is: sample taken at primary tumor resection. Without sorting, whole RNA was sequenced from tumor, nontumor lung or frozen PBMC. MiXCR, run by TCRdb on the 5' RACE reads, gives a single entry per CDR3 protein. The sample has just under 95,000 distinct CDR3 sequences, approximately 12% seen once. Sample: PBMCs, taken at surgery. The source of these receptors is a male donor with early-stage non-small cell lung cancer.

The rearrangement links TRBV7-9 to TRBJ2-5; D perhaps matches TRBD2 (5 bases). Germline V gene lookup returns CDR1 SEHNR and CDR2 FQNEAQ (reference sequence). The length of the CDR3 is 15 residues. The V end was cut by 1 base, the J end by 4 bases, with 13 bases between. CDR3: CASSLGLDSSETQYF. The DNA for the CDR3 is TGTGCCAGCAGCTTAGGCCTGGACTCATCAGAGACCCAGTACTTC.

This chain links TRBV6-5 with TRBJ2-7; 13 nucleotides line up with TRBD2. J lost 4 bases, V lost 4 bases, and 4 bases had no gene match. The CDR3 loop spans 15 amino acids. The germline V gene encodes CDR1 MNHEY and CDR2 SVGAGI. Here the CDR3 reads CASSFRTSGGYEQYF. In DNA, the CDR3 is TGTGCCAGCAGTTTTAGGACTAGCGGGGGTTACGAGCAGTACTTC.

This clonotype appeared many times. The chain carries TRBV7-2 and TRBJ2-5; 7 bases are a match to TRBD1. J was trimmed by 1 base and V by 6 bases; bases with no gene match: 5. This CDR3 comprises 14 residues. Germline V CDR1 and CDR2: SGHTA, FQGNSA. The CDR3, as DNA: TGTGCCAGCAGAAATCGGACAGGCCAAGAGACCCAGTACTTC. Translating gives CASRNRTGQETQYF.

Ten or more counts support this clonotype. This chain uses TRBV29-1 with TRBJ2-1; D possibly corresponds to TRBD1 (6 bases). Germline loops: CDR1 SQVTM, CDR2 ANQGSEA. V dropped 1 base and J dropped 9 bases, with 10 bases sitting between them. The CDR3 runs 12 residues. The CDR3 is CSVEVGGGEQFF. The CDR3 nucleotides read TGCAGCGTTGAAGTTGGGGGCGGTGAGCAGTTCTTC.

This clonotype occurred many times. V usage is TRBV9 and J usage is TRBJ2-3, with TRBD1 matching 8 bases. Germline V CDR1 and CDR2: SGDLS, YYNGEE. The CDR3 runs 15 residues. With V trimmed by 1 base and J by 0 bases, 1 base remained unmatched. The CDR3 protein is CASSVRDRSTDTQYF. The CDR3 DNA is TGTGCCAGCAGCGTAAGGGACAGGAGCACAGATACGCAGTATTTT.

To note about this clonotype: A read error may produce the germline difference seen at one junction end. The V call is TRBV5-6, the J call TRBJ2-5; either TRBD1 or TRBD2 may fit D (5 bases each). Germline assignment: CDR1 SGHDT and CDR2 YYEEEE. The CDR3 extends over 13 amino acids. CDR3 loop: CASSLPDSGLARF. The CDR3 DNA follows: TGTGCCAGCAGCTTGCCGGACTCGGGGCTAGCTCGCTTC.

The rearrangement joins TRBV6-2 or TRBV6-3 to TRBJ2-2; 7 nucleotides align to TRBD2. The J segment lost 4 bases and the V segment lost 5 bases, leaving 7 bases of the junction unmatched. This CDR3 is 15 amino acids long. Germline CDR1 is MNHEY and CDR2 is SVGEGT. The chain's CDR3 is CASSLVLASTGELFF. The CDR3 DNA reads as TGTGCCAGCAGTCTTGTACTAGCGAGCACCGGGGAGCTGTTTTTT.

This clonotype was counted many times. This chain connects TRBV20-1 to TRBJ2-7; 14 bases map to TRBD2. Unmatched junction bases numbered 10, after V lost 5 bases and J lost 4 bases. Germline V lookup: CDR1 DFQATT, CDR2 SNEGSKA (reference sequence). The CDR3 length is 16 residues. The CDR3 loop is CSAPRWGLAGEYEQYF. The CDR3 nucleotides read TGCAGTGCTCCTAGATGGGGACTAGCGGGGGAATACGAGCAGTACTTC.

This clonotype was counted a few times. The chain combines TRBV12-3 or TRBV12-4 with TRBJ1-1; unclear D gene. CDR3 length: 14 amino acids. Trimming left V 5 bases short and J 6 bases short, with 16 bases between. The CDR3 coding sequence is TGTGCCAGCAGTCGGACCCCCACACGCCCTGAAGCTTTCTTT. It yields the protein CASSRTPTRPEAFF.

This clonotype appeared many times. The germline gene is not matched at one end of the junction; a read error may be the cause. V is TRBV7-7 and J is TRBJ1-1; D is unclear. Germline V gene data show CDR1 as SSHAT and CDR2 as FNYEAQ (reference sequence). CDR3 length: 13 residues. The CDR3 loop reads CASSLAENTEAFF. Here the CDR3 DNA reads TGTGCTAGCAGCTTAGCAGAGAACACTGAAGCTTTCTTT.

The chain employs TRBV12-3 or TRBV12-4 and TRBJ2-3, with 10 nucleotides matching TRBD2. The CDR3 runs 15 residues. With 4 bases clipped from V and 6 bases from J, the junction kept 7 bases outside the gene matches. CDR3: CASSSSGGARDTQYF. CDR3 DNA sequence: TGTGCCAGCAGTTCAAGCGGGGGGGCCCGGGATACGCAGTATTTT.

As to this clonotype: A much larger clone differs from this one at a single base, so this may be a read error. No conserved phenylalanine or tryptophan is present at the end of the CDR3, so a read error is the likely explanation. The V gene is TRBV28, the J gene TRBJ1-6; D unclear. The V end lost 8 bases, the J end lost 8 bases, and 10 bases lay between the germline ends. This CDR3 is built from 12 residues. Germline V gives CDR1 MDHEN, CDR2 SYDVKM. CDR3 in DNA: TGTGCCAGCGAACAGCGGTATTCACCCCTCCACCTT. Translating gives CASEQRYSPLHL.

The chain employs TRBV6-5 and TRBJ2-1, with D possibly TRBD1 on 7 matching bases. V was clipped by 8 bases and J by 2 bases, with 13 bases between them. The CDR3 is 14 residues long. Per the germline V gene, CDR1 is MNHEY and CDR2 is SVGAGI. Here the CDR3 reads CASGGQGAYNEQFF. In DNA, the CDR3 is TGTGCCAGCGGAGGGCAGGGGGCCTACAATGAGCAGTTCTTC.